The rows below give T cell receptor gamma chains drawn from one sample of a study of Vδ1+ human thymocytes. TCRdb made new clone calls on the multiplex PCR reads using CATT. The table includes 25,000 to 30,000 gamma-chain clones, over 15% detected once. Sequencing was performed on Vdelta1+ gamma-delta thymocytes from the thymus. These receptors came from a boy younger than two who had congenital heart surgery. CDR3s include the opening cysteine and the closing phenylalanine or tryptophan. Where a row states a size, it is once, few, many or the class of an expanded clone; other rows omit it.

size	V	J	DNA	CDR3
few	TRGV5	TRGJ1/TRGJ2	TGTGCCACCTGGGATTTGTATTATTATAAGAAACTCTTT	CATWDLYYYKKLF
.	TRGV9	TRGJ1/TRGJ2	TGTGCCTTGTGGGAGGTGCGAGTTCGGTATAAGAAACTCTTT	CALWEVRVRYKKLF
.	TRGV4	TRGJ1/TRGJ2	TGTGCCACCTGGGGCACTGAGAATTATTATAAGAAACTCTTT	CATWGTENYYKKLF
.	TRGV8	TRGJ1/TRGJ2	TGTGCCACCTGGGACTTGAGAACCGATAAGAAACTCTTT	CATWDLRTDKKLF
.	TRGV5	TRGJ1/TRGJ2	TGTGCCACCTGGGACAGACCCCTCTGGGATTATTATAAGAAACTCTTT	CATWDRPLWDYYKKLF
.	TRGV2	TRGJ1/TRGJ2	TGTGCCACCTGGGCGACTAATTATTATAAGAAACTCTTT	CATWATNYYKKLF
.	TRGV4	TRGJ1/TRGJ2	TGTGCCACCTGGGATGGGCGTGTCCCTTATAAGAAACTCTTT	CATWDGRVPYKKLF
few	TRGV5	TRGJ1/TRGJ2	TGTGCCACCTGGGCCCACAGGTTCCCCTCTAAGAAACTCTTT	CATWAHRFPSKKLF
few	TRGV5	TRGJ1/TRGJ2	TGTGCCACCTGGGACAGGCCAAAAGGTTATAAGAAACTCTTT	CATWDRPKGYKKLF
medium-sized	TRGV9	TRGJ1/TRGJ2	TGTGCCTTGTGGGAGTTTTATTATAAGAAACTCTTT	CALWEFYYKKLF
.	TRGV4	TRGJP2	TGTGCCACCTGGGATCTAAGTAGTGATTGGATCAAGACGTTT	CATWDLSSDWIKTF
.	TRGV9	TRGJ1/TRGJ2	TGTGCCTTGTGGGAGGTGATTGAGAAACTCTTT	CALWEVIEKLF
few	TRGV9	TRGJ1/TRGJ2	TGTGCCTTGTGGGAGGGGGGAGATAAGAAACTCTTT	CALWEGGDKKLF
.	TRGV5	TRGJ1/TRGJ2	TGTGCCACCTGGGACAGGGGGGCCTATTATAAGAAACTCTTT	CATWDRGAYYKKLF
.	TRGV9	TRGJP1	TGTGCCTTGTGGGAGGAAAGTTGGTTCAAGATATTT	CALWEESWFKIF
.	TRGV5	TRGJP	TGTGCCACCTGGGAGCAGAAAGAGTTGGGCAAAAAAATCAAGGTATTT	CATWEQKELGKKIKVF
.	TRGV9	TRGJP1	TGTGCCTTGTGGGAGGCATCAAATACCACTGGTTGGTTCAAGATATTT	CALWEASNTTGWFKIF
.	TRGV5	TRGJ1/TRGJ2	TGTGCCACCTGGGACAGGCCCGCGATTTATTATAAGAAACTCTTT	CATWDRPAIYYKKLF
.	TRGV4	TRGJ1/TRGJ2	TGTGCCACCTGGGATGGGCCTTGGTATAAGAAACTCTTT	CATWDGPWYKKLF
.	TRGV4	TRGJP2	TGTGCCACCTGGGATTGTCATGGTAGTGATTGGATCAAGACGTTT	CATWDCHGSDWIKTF
few	TRGV5	TRGJ1/TRGJ2	TGTGCCACCTGGGACAGCCAAACTTTTGATAAGAAACTCTTT	CATWDSQTFDKKLF
few	TRGV5	TRGJ1/TRGJ2	TGTGCCACCTGGGACGCCCCATATAAGAAACTCTTT	CATWDAPYKKLF
.	TRGV5	TRGJ1/TRGJ2	TGTGCCACCTGGGACAGACTCGTGCATTATAAGAAACTCTTT	CATWDRLVHYKKLF
.	TRGV2	TRGJ1/TRGJ2	TGTGCCACCTGGGCGATTTGGGTTGATAAGAAACTCTTT	CATWAIWVDKKLF
few	TRGV3	TRGJ1/TRGJ2	TGTGCCACCTGGGGCGGCCGGTGGGAGAAACTCTTT	CATWGGRWEKLF
few	TRGV9	TRGJ1/TRGJ2	TGTGCCTTGTGGGAGGCGCGAGGGAATAAGAAACTCTTT	CALWEARGNKKLF
.	TRGV4	TRGJ1/TRGJ2	TGTGCCACCTGGGATGGTTCATGGGTTTATTATAAGAAACTCTTT	CATWDGSWVYYKKLF
.	TRGV5	TRGJ1/TRGJ2	TGTGCCACCTGGGACAGGCCTAGCGAAAATTATAAGAAACTCTTT	CATWDRPSENYKKLF